This T cell receptor beta chain is drawn from a study of OX40 agonist ivuxolimab in advanced cancers. At the level of the whole study: Ivuxolimab was a fully human IgG2 agonistic monoclonal antibody targeting the costimulatory receptor OX40 (CD134). Intravenous ivuxolimab was administered to patients every 2 weeks at six dose levels: 0.01, 0.1, 0.3, 1.5, 3 and 10 mg/kg. Of the approximately 50 patients in dose escalation, around 20 had hepatocellular carcinoma, about 15 had melanoma, 9 had renal cell carcinoma and 9 had head and neck cancer. In the dose-escalation cohort, approximately 83% of patients were male, and the mean age was around 60 years with a range of 23 to 79. Prior anti-PD-1, anti-PD-L1 or anti-CTLA-4 therapy was permitted, and less than 45% of dose-escalation patients had received checkpoint inhibitors. Three dose-escalation patients achieved partial responses, one with hepatocellular carcinoma and two with cutaneous melanoma. The point of sequencing TCRbeta in the periphery was to test whether ivuxolimab changed TCR sequence diversity and drove clonal T-cell expansion. The paper reports the monotherapy dose-escalation portion (N of about 54 patients) of the phase I ivuxolimab trial. Points the paper makes about the study in general: In the 0.1-3.0 mg/kg groups, partial responders were among the patients with the lowest normalized peripheral clonal expansion, particularly in CD8+ T cells. The antigen specificity of the clonally expanded peripheral T cells was not determined. After ivuxolimab, CD8+ T cells had more expanded clones than CD4+ T cells on average. Clonal expansion of both CD4+ and CD8+ blood T cells was observed from baseline to week 6 at doses 0.1 to 3.0 mg/kg. Low levels of normalized T-cell clonal expansion were also shown by some nonresponding patients.

The CDR3 sequence holds 14 residues, the cysteine and phenylalanine included. Kept here is only the CDR3 DNA, which spans 42 bases and is read in frame from base 1. V is cut back by 3 bases and J by 5 bases, with 6 bases in the junction unmatched. Via the germline V gene, CDR1 is SGHRS and CDR2 YFSETQ. Note on this clone: Its antigen remains unidentified. No much larger clone is present one base from it, and per-base qualities are unavailable.

For sequencing of the TCRbeta CDR3 region, genomic DNA was extracted from the sorted cells. TCRbeta CDR3 regions were sequenced using the immunoSEQ Assay. TCRdb's version of the immuneACCESS table is confined to in-frame rearrangements and falls short of the full clone set. An unresolved V gene accounts for under half of the shortfall where checked; the remainder is of unknown origin. This sample is represented by 84,000 or so clones; about 93% of them were singletons. Jointly, the top ten make up roughly 0.4% of the sample. Patients with a history of autoimmune disease or receiving systemic immunosuppression were excluded from the trial. Peripheral blood for TCR sequencing was collected from all dose cohorts at baseline, on cycle 4 day 1, and on cycle 7 day 1. The samples were drawn from a first-in-human, open-label, multicenter phase I dose-escalation trial of ivuxolimab. The trial enrolled adults with locally advanced or metastatic head and neck squamous cell, hepatocellular, melanoma or renal cell carcinoma. Before TCR sequencing, CD4+ T cells and CD8+ T cells were sorted from peripheral blood as separate populations.

This TCR came from an adult with an advanced solid tumor such as melanoma, head and neck, liver or kidney cancer. This sample comprised CD4+ or CD8+ T cells sorted from blood, obtained in a trial of the OX40 agonist ivuxolimab. Recombination joined TRBV5-1 with TRBJ2-7; TRBD1 aligns with 9 central bases. The DNA sequence is TGCGCCAGCAGCTCCGGGACAGGGCTCGACGAGCAGTACTTC. The resulting protein is CASSSGTGLDEQYF. Extended through the reference TRBV5-1 and TRBJ2-7 proteins, this CDR3 yields the full variable domain: KAGVTQTPRYLIKTRGQQVTLSCSPISGHRSVSWYQQTPGQGLQFLFEYFSETQRNKGNFPGRFSGRQFSNSRSEMNVSTLELGDSALYLCASSSGTGLDEQYFGPGTRLTVT.